This is a list of T cell receptor beta chains from one sample in a study of T cell repertoires in cytomegalovirus infection. TCRdb redid the calling of the reads with MiXCR, one entry per CDR3 protein. Among 150,000 to 200,000 distinct CDR3 sequences listed, roughly 27% were seen once. The specimen was PBMCs. The source of these receptors is a human donor in good health (CMV status not recorded). Some clones in this sample may be carry-over from other donors' samples. The CDR3 runs from the conserved cysteine through the conserved F or W. D genes are given only for firm matches. The listing skips clone size in some rows; elsewhere it reads once, few, many or a size class.

j_call: TRBJ1-6
v_call: TRBV7-3
d_call: NA
clone_size: many
cdr3_nt: TGTGCCAGCAGCTTAAGAATGGGATATAATTCACCCCTCCACTTT
cdr3_aa: CASSLRMGYNSPLHF

j_call: TRBJ1-1
v_call: TRBV10-2
d_call: NA
clone_size: many
cdr3_nt: TGCGCCAGCAAAGCGGCCCCGGAGGACACTGAAGCTTTCTTT
cdr3_aa: CASKAAPEDTEAFF

j_call: TRBJ1-1
v_call: TRBV6-1
d_call: NA
clone_size: few
cdr3_nt: TGTGCCAGCAGTGGGGTGGGAAGCACTGAAGCTTTCTTT
cdr3_aa: CASSGVGSTEAFF

j_call: TRBJ2-7
v_call: TRBV20-1
d_call: NA
clone_size: NA
cdr3_nt: TGCAGTGCTAGATCACCGGGCGGGGTCGACGAGCAGTACTTC
cdr3_aa: CSARSPGGVDEQYF

j_call: TRBJ1-6
v_call: TRBV3-1
d_call: TRBD1
clone_size: NA
cdr3_nt: TGTGCCAGCAGCCCTCACAGGGGTGGCAATTCACCCCTCCACTTT
cdr3_aa: CASSPHRGGNSPLHF

j_call: TRBJ1-5
v_call: TRBV20-1
d_call: TRBD1
clone_size: few
cdr3_nt: TGCAGTGCTAGGATTTCGACAGGGGACGCTCAGCCCCAGCATTTT
cdr3_aa: CSARISTGDAQPQHF

j_call: TRBJ2-3
v_call: TRBV7-6
d_call: TRBD1
clone_size: few
cdr3_nt: TGTGCTAGCAGCTCAGACAGGGCCTCAGATACGCAGTATTTT
cdr3_aa: CASSSDRASDTQYF

j_call: TRBJ1-2
v_call: TRBV7-6
d_call: NA
clone_size: few
cdr3_nt: TGTGCCAGCAGCCTTCTGTGGGGGGAGGACTACACCTTC
cdr3_aa: CASSLLWGEDYTF

j_call: TRBJ2-5
v_call: TRBV20-1
d_call: TRBD2
clone_size: few
cdr3_nt: TGCAGTGCTAGAGATCGGTTCGTAGCGGGGGGACTCCAAGAGACCCAGTACTTC
cdr3_aa: CSARDRFVAGGLQETQYF

j_call: TRBJ2-2
v_call: TRBV7-2
d_call: TRBD2
clone_size: few
cdr3_nt: TGTGCCAGCAGCTTCGGGGGGTCGAACACCGGGGAGCTGTTTTTT
cdr3_aa: CASSFGGSNTGELFF

j_call: TRBJ1-3
v_call: TRBV6-2/TRBV6-3
d_call: NA
clone_size: NA
cdr3_nt: TGTGCCAGCAGTTACTCAGCACGCGGAAACACCATATATTTT
cdr3_aa: CASSYSARGNTIYF

j_call: TRBJ1-1
v_call: TRBV30
d_call: NA
clone_size: NA
cdr3_nt: TGTGCCTGGGCTCCGGACAACCGGAACACTGAAGCTTTCTTT
cdr3_aa: CAWAPDNRNTEAFF

j_call: TRBJ2-7
v_call: TRBV12-3/TRBV12-4
d_call: NA
clone_size: few
cdr3_nt: TGTGCCAGCACTCCGGGACTCTCAACTTACGAGCAGTACTTC
cdr3_aa: CASTPGLSTYEQYF